The T cell receptor beta chain described here comes from a study of blood T cell repertoires in COVID-19. Repertoires were generated with immunoSEQ multiplex PCR, while TCRdb's copy carries only in-frame clones and drops some. The data show approximately 68,000 clones, with roughly four fifths seen just once and more than 5% held by the top ten. Between the trimmed V and J ends, which lost 4 bases and 8 bases, there was a span of 20 bases. CDR3 length: 14 amino acids. Germline CDR1 and CDR2: GTSNPN and SVGIG (reference sequence). This chain joins TRBV30 and TRBJ1-2; D might be TRBD1 (5 bases). The sequencing input was peripheral blood. This receptor was taken from a woman aged 55 to 70 with acute or convalescent COVID-19. In DNA, the CDR3 is TGTGCCTGGACCACCCCCGGGGGGTTTTGGGGCTACACCTTC. It translates to CAWTTPGGFWGYTF.